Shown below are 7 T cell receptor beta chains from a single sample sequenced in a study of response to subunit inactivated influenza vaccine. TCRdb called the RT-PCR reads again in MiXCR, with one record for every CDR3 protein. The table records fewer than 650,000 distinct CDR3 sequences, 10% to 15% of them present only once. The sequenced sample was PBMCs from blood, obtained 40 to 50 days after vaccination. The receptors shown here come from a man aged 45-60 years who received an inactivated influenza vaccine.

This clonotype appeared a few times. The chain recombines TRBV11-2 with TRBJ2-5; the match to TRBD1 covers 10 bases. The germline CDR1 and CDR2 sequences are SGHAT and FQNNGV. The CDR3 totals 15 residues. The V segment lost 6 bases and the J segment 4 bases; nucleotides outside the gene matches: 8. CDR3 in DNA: TGTGCCAGCAGATCCGGGACAGGGGTCGGAGAGACCCAGTACTTC. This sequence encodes CASRSGTGVGETQYF.

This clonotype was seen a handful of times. Here the CDR3 reads CASSQSFAGVEQFF. CDR3 nucleotide sequence: TGTGCCAGCAGCCAAAGCTTTGCGGGAGTTGAGCAGTTCTTC. The rearrangement links TRBV3-1 to TRBJ2-1, with 7 bases fitting TRBD2. V gave up 2 bases and J gave up 9 bases; unmatched junction bases: 7. Germline V gene lookup returns CDR1 LGHDT and CDR2 YNNKEL (reference sequence). The CDR3 runs 14 residues.

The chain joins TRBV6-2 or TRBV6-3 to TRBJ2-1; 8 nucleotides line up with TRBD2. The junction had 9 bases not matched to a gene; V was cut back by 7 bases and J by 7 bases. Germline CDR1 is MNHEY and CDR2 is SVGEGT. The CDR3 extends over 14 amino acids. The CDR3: CASTSGGARNEQFF. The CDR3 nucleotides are TGTGCCAGCACCTCCGGGGGGGCGCGGAATGAGCAGTTCTTC.

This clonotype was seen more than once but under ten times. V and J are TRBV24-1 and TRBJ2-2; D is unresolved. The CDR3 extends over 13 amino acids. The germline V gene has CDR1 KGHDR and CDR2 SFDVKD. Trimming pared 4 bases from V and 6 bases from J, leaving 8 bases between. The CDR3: CATSEPRPGELFF. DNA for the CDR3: TGTGCCACCAGTGAACCCAGACCCGGGGAGCTGTTTTTT.

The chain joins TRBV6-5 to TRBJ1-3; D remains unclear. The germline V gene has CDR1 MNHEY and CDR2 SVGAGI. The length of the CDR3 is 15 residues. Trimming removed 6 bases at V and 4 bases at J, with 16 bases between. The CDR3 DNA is TGTGCCAGCAGGTATACGGGCGATCCGGGAAACACCATATATTTT. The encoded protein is CASRYTGDPGNTIYF.

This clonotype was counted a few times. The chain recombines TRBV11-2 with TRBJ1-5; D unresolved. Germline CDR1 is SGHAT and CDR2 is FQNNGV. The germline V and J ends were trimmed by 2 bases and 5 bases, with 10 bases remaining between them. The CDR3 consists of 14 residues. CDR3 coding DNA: TGTGCCAGCAGCTTATGGGGAGAGGATCAGCCCCAGCATTTT. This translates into CASSLWGEDQPQHF.

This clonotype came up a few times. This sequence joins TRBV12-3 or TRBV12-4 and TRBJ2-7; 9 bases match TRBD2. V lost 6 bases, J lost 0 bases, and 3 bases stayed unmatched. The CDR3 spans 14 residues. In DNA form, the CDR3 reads TGTGCCAGCAGGATTAGCGGGAGCTCCTACGAGCAGTACTTC. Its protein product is CASRISGSSYEQYF.